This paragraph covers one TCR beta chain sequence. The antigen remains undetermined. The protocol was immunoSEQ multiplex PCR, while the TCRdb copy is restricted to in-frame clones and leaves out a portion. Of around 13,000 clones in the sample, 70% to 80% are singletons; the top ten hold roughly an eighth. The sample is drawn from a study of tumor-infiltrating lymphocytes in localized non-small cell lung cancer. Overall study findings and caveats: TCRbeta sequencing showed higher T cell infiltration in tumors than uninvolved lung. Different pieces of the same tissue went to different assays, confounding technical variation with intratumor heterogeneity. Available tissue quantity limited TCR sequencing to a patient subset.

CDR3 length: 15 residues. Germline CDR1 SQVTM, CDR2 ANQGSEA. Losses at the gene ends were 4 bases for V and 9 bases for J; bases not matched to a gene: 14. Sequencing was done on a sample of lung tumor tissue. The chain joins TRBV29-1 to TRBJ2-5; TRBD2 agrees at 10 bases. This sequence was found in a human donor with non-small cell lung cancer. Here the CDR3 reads CSVAPSGSGSGAQYF. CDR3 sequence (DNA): TGCAGCGTTGCTCCTAGCGGGAGTGGGTCGGGGGCCCAGTACTTC. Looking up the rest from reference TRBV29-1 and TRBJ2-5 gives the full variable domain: SAVISQKPSRDICQRGTSLTIQCQVDSQVTMMFWYRQQPGQSLTLIATANQGSEATYESGFVIDKFPISRPNLTFSTLTVSNMSPEDSSIYLCSVAPSGSGSGAQYFGPGTRLLVL.